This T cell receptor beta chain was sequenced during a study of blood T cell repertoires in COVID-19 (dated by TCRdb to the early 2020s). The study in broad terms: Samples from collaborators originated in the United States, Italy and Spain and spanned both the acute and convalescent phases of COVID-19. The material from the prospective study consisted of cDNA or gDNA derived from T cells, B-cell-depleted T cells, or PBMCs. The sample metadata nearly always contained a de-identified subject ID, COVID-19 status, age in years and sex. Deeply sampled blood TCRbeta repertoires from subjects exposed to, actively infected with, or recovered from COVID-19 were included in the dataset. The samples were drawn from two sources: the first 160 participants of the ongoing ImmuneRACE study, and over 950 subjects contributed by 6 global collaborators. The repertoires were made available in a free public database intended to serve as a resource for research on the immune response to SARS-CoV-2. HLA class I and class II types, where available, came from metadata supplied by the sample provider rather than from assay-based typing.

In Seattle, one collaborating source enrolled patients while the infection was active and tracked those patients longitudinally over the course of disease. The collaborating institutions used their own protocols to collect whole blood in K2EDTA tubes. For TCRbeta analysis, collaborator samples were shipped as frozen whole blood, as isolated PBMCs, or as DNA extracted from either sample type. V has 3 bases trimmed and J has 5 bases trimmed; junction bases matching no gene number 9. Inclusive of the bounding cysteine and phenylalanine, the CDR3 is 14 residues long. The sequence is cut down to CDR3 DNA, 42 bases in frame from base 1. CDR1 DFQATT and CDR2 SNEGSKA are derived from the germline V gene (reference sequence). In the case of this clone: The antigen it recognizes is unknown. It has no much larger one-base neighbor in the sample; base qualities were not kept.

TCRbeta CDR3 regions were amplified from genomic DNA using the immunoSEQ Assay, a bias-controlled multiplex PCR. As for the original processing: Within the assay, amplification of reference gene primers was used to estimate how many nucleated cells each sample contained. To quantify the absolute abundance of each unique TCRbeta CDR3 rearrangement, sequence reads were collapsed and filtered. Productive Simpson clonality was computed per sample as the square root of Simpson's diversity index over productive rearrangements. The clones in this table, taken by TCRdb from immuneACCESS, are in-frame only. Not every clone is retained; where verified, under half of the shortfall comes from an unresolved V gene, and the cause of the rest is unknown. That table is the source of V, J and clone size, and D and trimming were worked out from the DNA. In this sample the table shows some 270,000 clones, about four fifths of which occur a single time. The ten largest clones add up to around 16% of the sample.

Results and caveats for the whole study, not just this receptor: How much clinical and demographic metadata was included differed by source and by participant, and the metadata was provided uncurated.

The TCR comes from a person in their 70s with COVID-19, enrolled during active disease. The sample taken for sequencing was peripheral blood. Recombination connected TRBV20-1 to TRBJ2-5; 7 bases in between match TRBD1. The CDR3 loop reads CSASIDRAVETQYF. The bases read TGCAGTGCTAGTATTGACAGGGCGGTTGAGACCCAGTACTTC.